This TCR beta chain originates from a study of T cells in Graves' hyperthyroidism and ophthalmopathy. Findings and caveats of the study: The model foresaw ophthalmopathy a median around 6 months prior to onset.

This CDR3 comprises 13 residues. Germline CDR1 SGHTA, CDR2 FQGNSA. V gave up 4 bases and J gave up 6 bases, with 11 bases separating them. From RNA transcripts, TCR beta CDR3 regions were amplified. First-round RT-PCR targeting the TCR CDR3 was performed with the HTBI primer set. TCRdb reprocessed the multiplex PCR reads via MiXCR and lists one record per CDR3 protein. The sample holds approximately 300,000 distinct CDR3 sequences, around 15% seen once. Uncontrolled infection, other autoimmune disease, pregnancy and lactation each barred patients from inclusion. Clinicians diagnosed patients from clinical symptoms, serum thyroxine and TRAb, thyroid ultrasound and orbital computed tomography. Comments on this clonotype: Its antigen is as yet unknown.

The rearrangement links TRBV7-2 to TRBJ2-3; D unclear. The source is a woman in her sixties or seventies with Graves' ophthalmopathy. The specimen was blood. Written as DNA, the CDR3 is TGTGCCAGCAGCTCCCTTAGGGCGGATACGCAGTATTTT. It specifies CASSSLRADTQYF.